This entry describes one TCR beta chain. The sample comes from a study of beta chain features in type 1 diabetes. All of the isolated RNA was reverse transcribed, so expressed TCRB transcripts were sequenced. Profiled with immunoSEQ multiplex PCR; TCRdb holds only in-frame clones, not every one. The sample lists around 430,000 clones; 25% to 35% were seen once. The sequenced material came from naive CD4+ T cells from blood. The receptor was isolated from a young man in good health.

The CDR3 DNA is TGCGCCAGCAGCCAACTCGTCCGGAGCACAGATACGCAGTATTTT. Protein product: CASSQLVRSTDTQYF. V gene TRBV4-3 combines with J gene TRBJ2-3; the D is unclear. This CDR3 is built from 15 residues. The ends were cut back, 2 bases at V and 0 bases at J, with 9 bases in the middle. Germline CDR1 is LGHNA and CDR2 is YSLEER.